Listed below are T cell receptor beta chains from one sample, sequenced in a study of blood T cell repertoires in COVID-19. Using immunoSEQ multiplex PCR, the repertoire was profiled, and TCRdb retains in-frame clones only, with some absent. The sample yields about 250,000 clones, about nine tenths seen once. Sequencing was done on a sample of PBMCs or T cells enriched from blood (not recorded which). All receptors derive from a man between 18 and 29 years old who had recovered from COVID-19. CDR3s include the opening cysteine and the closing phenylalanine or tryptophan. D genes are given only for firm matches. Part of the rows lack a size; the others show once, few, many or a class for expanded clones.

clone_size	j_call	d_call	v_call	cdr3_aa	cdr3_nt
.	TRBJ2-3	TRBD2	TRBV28	CASSFGLAGLTDTQYF	TGTGCCAGCAGTTTTGGTCTAGCGGGACTCACAGATACGCAGTATTTT
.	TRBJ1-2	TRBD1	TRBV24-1	CATSGDSTNYGYTF	TGTGCCACCAGTGGGGACAGTACTAACTATGGCTACACCTTC
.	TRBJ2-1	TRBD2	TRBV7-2	CASKTGTSGSEQFF	TGTGCCAGCAAGACTGGGACTAGCGGAAGTGAGCAGTTCTTC
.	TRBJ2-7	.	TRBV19	CASSMGGSGEQYF	TGTGCCAGTAGTATGGGGGGATCGGGCGAGCAGTACTTC
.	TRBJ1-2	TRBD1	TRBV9	CASSAGTGGDYGYTF	TGTGCCAGCAGCGCCGGGACAGGTGGGGACTATGGCTACACCTTC
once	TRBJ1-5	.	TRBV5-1	CASSLDWGFNQPQHF	TGCGCCAGCAGCTTGGATTGGGGCTTCAATCAGCCCCAGCATTTT
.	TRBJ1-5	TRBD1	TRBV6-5	CASRLTGNSNQPQHF	TGTGCCAGCAGGCTGACAGGGAATAGCAATCAGCCCCAGCATTTT
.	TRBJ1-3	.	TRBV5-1	CASSLPQTGNSGNTIYF	TGCGCCAGCAGCTTGCCCCAGACAGGAAACTCTGGAAACACCATATATTTT
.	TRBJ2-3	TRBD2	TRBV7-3	CASGVLGGRGVNGNTQYF	TGTGCCAGCGGTGTCCTTGGCGGGAGAGGGGTAAATGGGAATACGCAGTATTTT
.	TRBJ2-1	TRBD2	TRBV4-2	CASSQDGLAGELSYNEQFF	TGTGCCAGCAGCCAAGATGGACTAGCGGGGGAGCTTTCCTACAATGAGCAGTTCTTC